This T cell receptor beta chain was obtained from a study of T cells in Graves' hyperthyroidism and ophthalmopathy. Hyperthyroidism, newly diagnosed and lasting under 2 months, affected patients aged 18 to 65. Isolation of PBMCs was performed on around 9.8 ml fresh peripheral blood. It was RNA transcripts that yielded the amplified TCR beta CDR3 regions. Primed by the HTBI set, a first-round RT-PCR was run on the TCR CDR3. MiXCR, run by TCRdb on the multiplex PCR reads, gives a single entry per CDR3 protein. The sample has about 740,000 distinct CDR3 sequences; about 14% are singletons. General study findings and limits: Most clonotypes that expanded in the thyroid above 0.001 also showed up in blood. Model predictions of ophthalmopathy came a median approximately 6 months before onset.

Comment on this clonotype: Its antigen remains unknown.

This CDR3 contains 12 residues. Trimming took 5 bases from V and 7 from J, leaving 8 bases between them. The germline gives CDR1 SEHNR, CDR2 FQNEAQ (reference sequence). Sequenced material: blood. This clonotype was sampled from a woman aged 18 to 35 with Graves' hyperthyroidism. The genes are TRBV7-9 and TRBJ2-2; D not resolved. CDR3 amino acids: CASSPVRGELFF. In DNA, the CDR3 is TGTGCCAGCAGCCCAGTCCGCGGGGAGCTGTTTTTT. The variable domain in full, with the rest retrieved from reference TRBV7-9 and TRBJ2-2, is DTGVSQNPRHKITKRGQNVTFRCDPISEHNRLYWYRQTLGQGPEFLTYFQNEAQLEKSRLLSDRFSAERPKGSFSTLEIQRTEQGDSAMYLCASSPVRGELFFGEGSRLTVL.